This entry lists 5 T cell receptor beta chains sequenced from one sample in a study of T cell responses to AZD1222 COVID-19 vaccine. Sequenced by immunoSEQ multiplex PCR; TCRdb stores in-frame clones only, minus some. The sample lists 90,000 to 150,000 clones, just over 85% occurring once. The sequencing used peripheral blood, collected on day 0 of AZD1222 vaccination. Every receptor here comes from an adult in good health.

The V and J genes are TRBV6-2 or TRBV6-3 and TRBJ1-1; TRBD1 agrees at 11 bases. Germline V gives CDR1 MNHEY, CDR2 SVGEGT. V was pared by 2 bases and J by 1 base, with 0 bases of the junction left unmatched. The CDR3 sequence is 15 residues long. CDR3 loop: CASSYGTGGNTEAFF. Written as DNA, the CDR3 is TGTGCCAGCAGTTACGGGACAGGGGGGAACACTGAAGCTTTCTTT.

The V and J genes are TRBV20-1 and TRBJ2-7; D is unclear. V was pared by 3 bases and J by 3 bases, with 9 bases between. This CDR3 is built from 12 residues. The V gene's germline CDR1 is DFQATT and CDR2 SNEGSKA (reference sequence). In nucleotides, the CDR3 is TGCAGTGCTAGTCATCAGAACTACGAGCAGTACTTC. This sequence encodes CSASHQNYEQYF.

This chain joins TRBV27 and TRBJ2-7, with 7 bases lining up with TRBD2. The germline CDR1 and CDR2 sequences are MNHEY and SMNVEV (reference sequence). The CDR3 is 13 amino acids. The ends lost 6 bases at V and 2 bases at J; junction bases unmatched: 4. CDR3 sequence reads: CASSSGITYEQYF. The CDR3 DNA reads TGTGCCAGCAGCAGCGGGATCACCTACGAGCAGTACTTC.

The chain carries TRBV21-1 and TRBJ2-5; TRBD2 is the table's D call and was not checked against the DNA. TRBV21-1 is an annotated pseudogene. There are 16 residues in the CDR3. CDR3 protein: CASSPRPGERRETQYF. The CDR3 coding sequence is TGTGCCAGCAGCCCCCGTCCCGGGGAAAGGAGGGAGACCCAGTACTTC.

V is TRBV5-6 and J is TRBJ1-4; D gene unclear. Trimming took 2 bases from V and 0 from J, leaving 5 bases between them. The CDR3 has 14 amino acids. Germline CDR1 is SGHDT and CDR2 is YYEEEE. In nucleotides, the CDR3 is TGTGCCAGCAGCTTAGGCGCAACTAATGAAAAACTGTTTTTT. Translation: CASSLGATNEKLFF.